The 20 T cell receptor beta chains presented below share a single source sample, sequenced in a study of early T cells in non-severe SARS-CoV-2 infection. TCRdb used MiXCR to reprocess the 5' RACE reads, holding one entry per CDR3 protein. The sample gives approximately 70,000 distinct CDR3 sequences, over 8% of which show up once; roughly 15% is in the top ten. Sequenced here: whole blood, sampled at baseline. The receptors were gathered from an adult who was a healthcare worker with PCR-confirmed SARS-CoV-2 infection or an uninfected control (not recorded which).

V gene TRBV7-9 combines with J gene TRBJ2-3, with 10 nucleotides matching TRBD2. V shed 4 bases, J shed 4 bases, and the junction held 5 bases outside the gene matches. The CDR3 is made up of 15 amino acids. Looked up from germline, CDR1 is SEHNR and CDR2 is FQNEAQ (reference sequence). As DNA, the CDR3 is TGTGCCAGCAGCTCCTCTAGCGGGAGTGCAGATACGCAGTATTTT. Residues: CASSSSSGSADTQYF.

This clonotype was counted ten times or more. The rearrangement joins TRBV7-2 to TRBJ1-2; TRBD1 is a possible D gene (5 bases). The CDR3 sequence is 13 residues long. V lost 4 bases to trimming and J lost 4 bases, with 10 bases between them. The germline CDR1 and CDR2 sequences are SGHTA and FQGNSA. CDR3 loop: CASSSGDIYGYTF. The CDR3 DNA is TGTGCCAGCAGCTCGGGGGATATCTATGGCTACACCTTC.

This clonotype was seen repeatedly, ten times or more. The CDR3 nucleotides read TGTGCCAGCAGCCCCAGGGTAGCGGGAGTCGGTTCGGCCAGGAATACGCAGTATTTT. It codes for CASSPRVAGVGSARNTQYF. The rearrangement links TRBV7-8 to TRBJ2-3; 9 nucleotides agree with TRBD2. Trimming removed 5 bases from V and 7 bases from J; junction bases left unmatched: 22. The CDR3 totals 19 residues. CDR1 is SGHVS and CDR2 is FQNEAQ in the germline V gene.

In its sample, this clonotype was seen many times. The CDR3 region is CASSLTSGGSSEQYF. The CDR3 region has the DNA TGTGCCAGCAGTTTAACTAGCGGGGGGAGCTCCGAGCAGTACTTC. The chain uses TRBV27 and TRBJ2-7; TRBD2 aligns across 12 bases. Per the germline V gene, CDR1 is MNHEY and CDR2 is SMNVEV (reference sequence). Trimming at V came to 2 bases and at J to 6 bases, leaving 5 bases not matched to a gene. The CDR3 has 15 residues.

Only a few counts were recorded for this clonotype. The chain combines TRBV5-5 with TRBJ2-7, with 8 bases identical to TRBD1. Germline V gives CDR1 SGHKS, CDR2 YYEKEE (reference sequence). The CDR3 extends over 15 amino acids. The J segment lost 2 bases and the V segment lost 2 bases, leaving 6 bases of the junction unmatched. The chain's CDR3 is CASSLSGTGAYEQYF. CDR3 DNA sequence: TGTGCCAGCAGCTTATCCGGGACAGGAGCCTACGAGCAGTACTTC.

The chain has TRBV11-2 and TRBJ2-1; D uncertain. V was shortened by 5 bases and J by 0 bases, with 14 bases between the two germline ends. CDR3 length equals 16 residues. CDR1 SGHAT and CDR2 FQNNGV come from the germline V gene. CDR3 amino acids: CASSAAPASSYNEQFF. As DNA, the CDR3 is TGTGCCAGCAGCGCGGCCCCCGCGAGCTCCTACAATGAGCAGTTCTTC.

This clonotype is medium-sized in the sample. The V gene is TRBV6-2 or TRBV6-3, the J gene TRBJ2-2; 8 nucleotides line up with TRBD1. The CDR3 has 15 amino acids. V lost 8 bases, J lost 5 bases, and 10 bases stayed unmatched. CDR1 and CDR2 (germline): MNHEY, SVGEGT. CDR3 coding DNA: TGTGCCAGCGAACTCGGACAGGGTTTGACCGGGGAGCTGTTTTTT. Protein product: CASELGQGLTGELFF.

This clonotype was detected many times. The rearrangement joins TRBV5-5 to TRBJ2-5; tentative D call: TRBD1 (6 bases). Per germline, CDR1 SGHKS and CDR2 YYEKEE (reference sequence). The CDR3 consists of 17 residues. Deletions cut 0 bases from V and 2 bases from J, with 17 bases between. The CDR3 DNA follows: TGTGCCAGCAGCTTGGGGACGCTGGGACATGTACAAGAGACCCAGTACTTC. This gives the protein CASSLGTLGHVQETQYF. Full variable domain (remainder filled in from reference TRBV5-5 and TRBJ2-5): DAGVTQSPTHLIKTRGQQVTLRCSPISGHKSVSWYQQVLGQGPQFIFQYYEKEERGRGNFPDRFSARQFPNYSSELNVNALLLGDSALYLCASSLGTLGHVQETQYFGPGTRLLVL.

V and J are TRBV10-2 and TRBJ2-1; no clear D gene. Germline V gene lookup returns CDR1 WSHSY and CDR2 SAAADI. The CDR3 sequence is 15 residues long. Trimming removed 0 bases at V and 5 bases at J, with 11 bases between. The CDR3 DNA reads TGCGCCAGCAGTGAGTCAGCAGGCATAGACAATGAGCAGTTCTTC. It specifies CASSESAGIDNEQFF.

The rearrangement joins TRBV10-3 to TRBJ1-2; 7 nucleotides agree with TRBD1. This CDR3 contains 13 residues. Germline V gene lookup returns CDR1 ENHRY and CDR2 SYGVKD. The V segment lost 11 bases and the J segment 4 bases; nucleotides outside the gene matches: 10. The CDR3 sequence: CASMGPGGYGYTF. The CDR3 DNA follows: TGTGCCTCGATGGGCCCAGGGGGCTATGGCTACACCTTC.

This clonotype was seen repeatedly, ten times or more. The chain uses TRBV4-3 and TRBJ2-7; the D is unclear. CDR1 is LGHNA and CDR2 is YSLEER in the germline V gene. The CDR3 has 13 amino acids. Trimming cost V 1 base and J 0 bases, with 4 bases left between them. The CDR3 sequence is CASSQGTSYEQYF. The DNA for the CDR3 is TGCGCCAGCAGCCAAGGCACCTCCTACGAGCAGTACTTC.

The sample holds many counts of this clonotype. V usage is TRBV29-1 and J usage is TRBJ2-1, with D uncertain. CDR1 is SQVTM and CDR2 is ANQGSEA in the germline V gene. V was pared by 4 bases and J by 9 bases, with 19 bases between. This CDR3 is built from 14 residues. The chain's CDR3 is CSVGPGDTRGEQFF. DNA for the CDR3: TGCAGCGTTGGCCCAGGAGACACCCGAGGTGAGCAGTTCTTC.

Many counts were recorded for this clonotype. CDR3 sequence (DNA): TGTGCCAGCAGCAAAAACAACAATCAGCCCCAGCATTTT. Residues: CASSKNNNQPQHF. The chain couples TRBV21-1 to TRBJ1-5. TRBV21-1 is described as a pseudogene. The CDR3 loop spans 13 amino acids.

At least ten counts were recorded for this clonotype. The chain carries TRBV18 and TRBJ2-7; the D gene is possibly TRBD2 (5 bases). CDR3 length equals 15 residues. V lost 0 bases and J lost 5, with 14 bases in between. Germline V gene data show CDR1 as KGHSH and CDR2 as LQKENI. In DNA, the CDR3 is TGTGCCAGCTCACCACCGGGTACGGGGAAGCACGAGCAGTACTTC. As protein: CASSPPGTGKHEQYF.

There are a few counts of this clonotype. The CDR3 nucleotides read TGTGCCAGCAACGTAGGAGCGGGAGGGTTCACAGATACGCAGTATTTT. Translated, it gives CASNVGAGGFTDTQYF. V and J are TRBV28 and TRBJ2-3, with 10 bases matching TRBD2. CDR1 MDHEN and CDR2 SYDVKM come from the germline V gene. Trimming took 7 bases from V and 2 from J; bases not matched to a gene: 9. This CDR3 has 16 amino acids.

This clonotype has only a few counts. This chain joins TRBV29-1 and TRBJ2-5; a weak D match, TRBD1 (6 bases). The CDR3 runs to 12 residues. Germline assignment: CDR1 SQVTM and CDR2 ANQGSEA. V gave up 7 bases and J gave up 5 bases, with 14 bases separating them. The CDR3 sequence is CSGRIRGETQYF. DNA of the CDR3: TGCAGCGGAAGGATTAGGGGGGAGACCCAGTACTTC.

This clonotype was found a few times. V is TRBV7-9 and J is TRBJ2-7, with D maybe TRBD2 (6 bases). Per the germline V gene, CDR1 is SEHNR and CDR2 is FQNEAQ (reference sequence). This CDR3 contains 15 residues. Trimming shortened V by 1 base and J by 0 bases, and 10 bases separated the two germline ends. The CDR3 region has the DNA TGTGCCAGCAGCTTAGACGGGGGAAGCTCCTACGAGCAGTACTTC. Its protein product is CASSLDGGSSYEQYF.

This clonotype was seen ten or more times. The chain carries TRBV7-2 and TRBJ2-1, with 8 bases lining up with TRBD2. Looked up from germline, CDR1 is SGHTA and CDR2 is FQGNSA. Trimming took 4 bases from V and 4 from J; bases not matched to a gene: 9. The CDR3 is 16 amino acids. CDR3 residues: CASSSPETSAYNEQFF. CDR3 DNA: TGTGCCAGCAGCTCCCCCGAGACTAGCGCATACAATGAGCAGTTCTTC.

The V call is TRBV6-5, the J call TRBJ1-1; D unresolved. Trimming left V 4 bases short and J 0 bases short, with 21 bases between. CDR1 and CDR2 from the germline V gene are MNHEY and SVGAGI. The CDR3 runs to 18 residues. CDR3 DNA sequence: TGTGCCAGCAGTTGGCTGGGTGATTTCCTTGGGATGAACACTGAAGCTTTCTTT. Its translation is CASSWLGDFLGMNTEAFF.

This clonotype was seen repeatedly, ten times or more. The chain combines TRBV7-3 with TRBJ2-2; D gene ambiguous. The CDR3 extends over 14 amino acids. Germline values: CDR1 SGHTA, CDR2 FQGTGA. Trimming took off 5 bases at V and 1 base at J, with 8 bases between the two ends. The CDR3 DNA sequence: TGTGCCAGCAGCGCTCAGATGAACACCGGGGAGCTGTTTTTT. It is translated as CASSAQMNTGELFF.